A selection of T cell receptor beta chains follows, all from one sample in a study of OX40 agonist ivuxolimab in advanced cancers. Repertoires were generated with immunoSEQ multiplex PCR, while TCRdb's copy carries only in-frame clones and drops some. Among about 63,000 clones listed, roughly 87% were seen once. The sample in question was CD4+ or CD8+ T cells sorted from blood, obtained in a trial of the OX40 agonist ivuxolimab. The receptors originated from an adult with an advanced solid tumor such as melanoma, head and neck, liver or kidney cancer. Each CDR3 is given with its conserved first and last residue. Fields, in order: V gene, clone size, CDR3 protein. A clone size is listed for some rows: how often the clone was seen (once, few, many), or a class if it is expanded.

>TRBV29-1|.
CSAQGGTEAFF
>TRBV2|few
CASLAGGTEAFF
>TRBV27|.
CASSIYTDTQYF
>TRBV28|once
CASSLQVNTEAFF
>TRBV5-6|.
CASSLGAEAFF
>TRBV6-4|.
CASPGAPIEKLFF
>TRBV7-9|.
CASLPAAVSYEQYF
>TRBV5-6|.
CASLGLGSGSGEREQYF
>TRBV5-1|.
CASSLGTGTATEAFF
>TRBV5-1|.
CASRSSESEQYF
>TRBV29-1|.
CSVETSHQMAGELFF
>TRBV27|.
CASTLKVGLYEQYF
>TRBV7-9|.
CASSYQGYEQFF
>TRBV5-1|.
CASSLGDRNTEAFF
>TRBV21-1|once
CASSLRFMDILAKNIQYF
>TRBV9|.
CASSVGGPDEQYF
>TRBV11-1|.
CASSSSGGYEQYF
>TRBV7-9|.
CASGFERIQETQYF
>TRBV28|.
CASSFAIEGMNTEAFF
>TRBV4-1|.
CASSQTGQNQETQYF
>TRBV7-6|.
CASSSGTGWNTEAFF
>TRBV2|medium-sized
CASSGFSGGAYSDEQYF
>TRBV6-1|.
CASSEGTGGTEAFF
>TRBV28|.
CARPPMGGETQYF
>TRBV7-9|.
CASSPGQGYEQYF
>TRBV27|few
CASTFLTVSGANVLTF
>TRBV19|once
CASSLGAWGELFF
>TRBV5-1|.
CASSLAPEKETQYF
>TRBV28|.
CASRGLYRGVSSYEQYF
>TRBV7-9|few
CASSHLTGELFF
>TRBV5-1|.
CASSLTGRSTEAFF
>TRBV18|.
CASDAGETDTQYF
>TRBV6-1|.
CASSEGRYTYGYTF
>TRBV9|.
CASRDPTGEAYNEQFF
>TRBV27|.
CASLAGGLYNEQFF
>TRBV28|.
CASSSELMYTEAFF
>TRBV5-1|.
CASSPDSGFSPLHF
>TRBV6-5|.
CASSYRSGELFF
>TRBV5-8|once
CASSPQSARRYTGELFF
>TRBV7-3|.
CASSTGQGLEQFF
>TRBV7-9|.
CASSFGDSNYGYTF
>TRBV5-6|.
CASSLVGGAEQYF
>TRBV27|.
CASSFSAGRQPQHF